Presented here are 23 T cell receptor beta chains from one specimen sequenced in a study of T cells in Graves' hyperthyroidism and ophthalmopathy. Amplification of TCR beta CDR3 regions used RNA as the template. With the HTBI primer set, the TCR CDR3 went through a first round of RT-PCR. TCRdb redid the calling of the multiplex PCR reads with MiXCR, one entry per CDR3 protein. The sample records hundreds of thousands of distinct CDR3 sequences, more than 30% being singletons. The sequenced material came from blood. These receptors were collected from a man aged 18 to 30 with Graves' hyperthyroidism.

This clonotype has ten or more counts. The CDR3 DNA sequence: TGTGCCAGCAGCTCAAGAGGGGGGTCCAACTATGGCTACACCTTC. Its translation is CASSSRGGSNYGYTF. The chain links TRBV9 to TRBJ1-2; maybe TRBD1 (6 bases). CDR3 length: 15 amino acids. V shed 4 bases and J shed 2 bases, with 15 bases lying between them. The V gene's germline CDR1 is SGDLS and CDR2 YYNGEE.

This clonotype was found a few times. This chain joins TRBV7-9 and TRBJ2-7, with TRBD2 matching 11 bases. The junction had 7 bases not matched to a gene; V was cut back by 4 bases and J by 5 bases. The CDR3 extends over 15 amino acids. Looked up from germline, CDR1 is SEHNR and CDR2 is FQNEAQ (reference sequence). The CDR3 reads CASSWGPLAGDEQYF. The CDR3, as DNA: TGTGCCAGCAGCTGGGGCCCACTAGCGGGAGACGAGCAGTACTTC.

This clonotype was seen a few times. The rearrangement links TRBV7-2 to TRBJ1-2; a possible D gene is TRBD1 (6 bases). CDR1 and CDR2 from the germline V gene are SGHTA and FQGNSA. The CDR3 is 14 amino acids. V was clipped by 6 bases and J by 2 bases, with 13 bases between them. CDR3 nucleotides: TGTGCCAGCAGACGGACAGACACCAACTATGGCTACACCTTC. Its translation is CASRRTDTNYGYTF.

The rearrangement uses TRBV4-1 and TRBJ2-5, with a tentative D call TRBD2 (7 bases). Germline CDR1 reads MGHRA; CDR2 reads YSYEKL. This CDR3 contains 18 residues. Between the trimmed V and J ends, which lost 0 bases and 0 bases, there was a span of 17 bases. The CDR3 is CASSQEDGRGKHQETQYF. Here the CDR3 DNA reads TGCGCCAGCAGCCAAGAGGATGGGAGGGGGAAACACCAAGAGACCCAGTACTTC.

This clonotype has a handful of counts. The chain carries TRBV19 and TRBJ2-2; 8 bases map to TRBD2. Germline CDR1 is LNHDA and CDR2 is SQIVND (reference sequence). The CDR3 runs 14 residues. Trimming took 10 bases from V and 1 from J; bases not matched to a gene: 5. The CDR3 nucleotides are TGTGCCACCGAGCGGGGGCGGAACACCGGGGAGCTGTTTTTT. Residues: CATERGRNTGELFF.

This clonotype came up a few times. The CDR3 bases are TGTGCCAGCAGCCAAGTTCCAGACCTCTCTGGAAACACCATATATTTT. It yields the protein CASSQVPDLSGNTIYF. The rearrangement joins TRBV7-8 to TRBJ1-3; no firm D call. The V gene lost 5 bases and the J gene lost 0 bases, with 14 bases spanning the gap. Germline CDR1 and CDR2: SGHVS and FQNEAQ. The CDR3 extends over 16 amino acids. The full variable domain, with the rest looked up from reference TRBV7-8 and TRBJ1-3, is GAGVSQSPRYKVAKRGQDVALRCDPISGHVSLFWYQQALGQGPEFLTYFQNEAQLDKSGLPSDRFFAERPEGSVSTLKIQRTQQEDSAVYLCASSQVPDLSGNTIYFGEGSWLTVV.

The sample holds many counts of this clonotype. The gene calls are TRBV29-1 and TRBJ1-5; 8 bases fit TRBD1. The CDR3 has 13 residues. Unmatched junction bases numbered 5, after V lost 6 bases and J lost 4 bases. CDR1 is SQVTM and CDR2 is ANQGSEA in the germline V gene. The CDR3 DNA follows: TGCAGCGTCGACAGGGGAGGTAATCAGCCCCAGCATTTT. It yields the protein CSVDRGGNQPQHF.

The chain recombines TRBV6-5 with TRBJ2-1, with no clear D. Trimming shortened V by 5 bases and J by 4 bases, and 15 bases separated the two germline ends. Germline CDR1 reads MNHEY; CDR2 reads SVGAGI. CDR3 size: 15 residues. The CDR3 loop is CASSEEAGRYNEQFF. The CDR3 coding sequence is TGTGCCAGCAGTGAAGAAGCAGGAAGGTACAATGAGCAGTTCTTC.

This clonotype appeared many times. The V call is TRBV7-8, the J call TRBJ2-7; D is unclear. The CDR3 runs to 11 residues. Germline CDR1 SGHVS, CDR2 FQNEAQ. V was trimmed by 5 bases and J by 7 bases, leaving 9 bases between them. Here the CDR3 reads CASSVGWEQYF. For the CDR3, the DNA is TGTGCCAGCAGCGTCGGCTGGGAGCAGTACTTC.

This clonotype appeared many times. The genes are TRBV7-9 and TRBJ1-1; D remains unclear. The length of the CDR3 is 13 residues. Germline CDR1 is SEHNR and CDR2 is FQNEAQ (reference sequence). V was trimmed by 7 bases and J by 4 bases, leaving 13 bases between them. Here the CDR3 reads CASMGKGATEAFF. The CDR3 region has the DNA TGTGCCAGCATGGGAAAGGGAGCCACTGAAGCTTTCTTT.

There are a few counts of this clonotype. The chain recombines TRBV5-6 with TRBJ1-2; maybe TRBD1 (6 bases). Trimming stripped 4 bases from V and 2 bases from J, with 15 bases between. CDR3 length equals 15 residues. CDR1 SGHDT and CDR2 YYEEEE come from the germline V gene. The CDR3 sequence is CASSITLTGNYGYTF. The CDR3 nucleotides read TGTGCCAGCAGCATAACGTTGACAGGCAACTATGGCTACACCTTC.

In this sample, this clonotype turned up once. This chain links TRBV4-3 with TRBJ1-4; 8 positions match TRBD1. Germline V CDR1 and CDR2: LGHNA, YSLEER. After removal of 4 bases from V and 5 bases from J, the junction contained 9 bases not matched to a gene. The CDR3 sequence is 16 residues long. DNA for the CDR3: TGCGCCAGCAGCCGAGACGACAGGGGCCGCAATGAAAAACTGTTTTTT. Translating it yields CASSRDDRGRNEKLFF.

This clonotype was detected ten times or more. The chain joins TRBV7-9 to TRBJ2-2, with 11 nucleotides matching TRBD2. V dropped 3 bases and J dropped 4; count of bases not matched to a gene: 1. CDR1 and CDR2 from the germline V gene are SEHNR and FQNEAQ (reference sequence). This CDR3 has 15 residues. The CDR3 DNA follows: TGTGCCAGCAGCTTGGGACTAGCGGCCACCGGGGAGCTGTTTTTT. Translation gives CASSLGLAATGELFF.

This clonotype was counted ten times or more. This chain uses TRBV7-3 with TRBJ2-6; maybe TRBD2 (6 bases). CDR3 length equals 16 residues. Germline CDR1 and CDR2: SGHTA and FQGTGA. V lost 5 bases and J 2 bases, leaving 13 bases between the germline ends. The CDR3 DNA reads as TGTGCCAGCAGCCAGTGGGGGGTTACTGGGGCCAACGTCCTGACTTTC. Its protein is CASSQWGVTGANVLTF.

This rearrangement joins TRBV12-3 or TRBV12-4 to TRBJ2-2, with D possibly being TRBD1 or TRBD2 (5 bases each). Trimming removed 5 bases at V and 5 bases at J, with 15 bases between. The CDR3 consists of 15 residues. DNA for the CDR3: TGTGCCAGCAGTACACCGGGGCCAGGGACCGGGGAGCTGTTTTTT. It codes for CASSTPGPGTGELFF.

This clonotype has more than one count but fewer than ten. The V call is TRBV7-9, the J call TRBJ2-7; 9 nucleotides match TRBD1. From germline, CDR1 is SEHNR and CDR2 FQNEAQ (reference sequence). V lost 5 bases and J lost 7; bases outside the gene matches: 15. CDR3 size: 16 residues. As DNA, the CDR3 is TGTGCCAGCAGCCCCATGGGTGGGACAGGGTCGTGGGAGCAGTACTTC. The encoded protein is CASSPMGGTGSWEQYF. Full variable domain (remainder filled in from reference TRBV7-9 and TRBJ2-7): DTGVSQNPRHKITKRGQNVTFRCDPISEHNRLYWYRQTLGQGPEFLTYFQNEAQLEKSRLLSDRFSAERPKGSFSTLEIQRTEQGDSAMYLCASSPMGGTGSWEQYFGPGTRLTVT.

At least ten counts were recorded for this clonotype. In this CDR3 the conserved last residue, phenylalanine or tryptophan, is missing, so a read error is likely. The DNA is omitted, as the CDR3 cannot be located on it reliably, and the CDR3 follows TCRdb's listing. The rearrangement links TRBV2 to TRBJ1-5; the table's TRBD1 call for D was not verified on the DNA. Germline V gives CDR1 SNHLY, CDR2 FYNNEI. Including both end residues, the CDR3 is 14 amino acids long. The CDR3 spells CASSAEWETGRAAV.

This clonotype has at least ten counts. CDR3 residues: CAISGEGPNQNYGYTF. As DNA, the CDR3 is TGTGCCATCAGTGGAGAGGGACCCAACCAAAACTATGGCTACACCTTC. This sequence joins TRBV10-3 and TRBJ1-2, with D tentatively TRBD1 (5 bases). Germline V CDR1 and CDR2: ENHRY, SYGVKD. CDR3 length equals 16 residues. V was shortened by 4 bases and J by 2 bases, with 17 bases between the two germline ends.

As to this clonotype: A read error may explain this, as a much larger clone is one base away. This chain uses TRBV7-9 with TRBJ1-2; D is undetermined. There are 13 residues in the CDR3. Germline V gives CDR1 SEHNR, CDR2 FQNEAQ (reference sequence). The CDR3 DNA reads TGTGCCAGCAGCCCCCGGGCTAACTATGGCTACGCCTTC. Translating it yields CASSPRANYGYAF.

The chain uses TRBV12-3 or TRBV12-4 and TRBJ2-7; D gene uncertain. CDR3 length: 16 residues. The germline V and J ends were trimmed by 1 base and 2 bases, with 15 bases remaining between them. This CDR3 reads CASSLVVGGGAYEQYF. Written as DNA, the CDR3 is TGTGCCAGCAGTTTAGTTGTGGGCGGCGGAGCCTACGAGCAGTACTTC.

The V gene is TRBV3-1, the J gene TRBJ1-6, with D unresolved. V was shortened by 6 bases and J by 7 bases, with 4 bases between the two germline ends. Germline V gene data show CDR1 as LGHDT and CDR2 as YNNKEL (reference sequence). CDR3 length equals 11 residues. CDR3 amino acids: CASSGNSPLHF. CDR3 bases: TGTGCCAGCAGTGGAAATTCACCCCTCCACTTT.

This clonotype showed up many times. The genes are TRBV7-2 and TRBJ2-7; 8 nucleotides agree with TRBD1. CDR1 SGHTA and CDR2 FQGNSA come from the germline V gene. J lost 5 bases, V lost 7 bases, and 10 bases had no gene match. CDR3 length: 14 amino acids. CDR3 region: CASIPGQGRNEQYF. CDR3 DNA sequence: TGTGCCAGCATCCCCGGACAGGGAAGGAACGAGCAGTACTTC.

The V and J genes are TRBV20-1 and TRBJ2-7, with D possibly called TRBD1 or TRBD2 (7 bases each). V was clipped by 6 bases and J by 3 bases, with 15 bases between them. This CDR3 has 13 amino acids. Per germline, CDR1 DFQATT and CDR2 SNEGSKA (reference sequence). The DNA of the CDR3 is TGCAGTGCCAGGGGAGGGGGCGACTACGAGCAGTACTTC. This translates into CSARGGGDYEQYF.